The clone carrying this T cell receptor beta chain was counted once. This sample is drawn from a study of blood T cell repertoires in COVID-19. Study overall: PBMCs, B-cell-depleted T cells, or T cells provided the cDNA or gDNA that made up the material.

V lost 0 bases and J 8 bases, leaving 16 bases between the germline ends. CDR1 is MGHRA, CDR2 YSYEKL, per germline. This CDR3 has 15 residues. Produced via immunoSEQ multiplex PCR; TCRdb's table is partial and in-frame only. The profile shows 100,000 to 150,000 clones, roughly three quarters of them singletons. Specimen: peripheral blood. V is TRBV4-1 and J is TRBJ1-2; maybe TRBD1 (5 bases). The source is a man aged 35-49 years with active or convalescent COVID-19. The DNA for the CDR3 is TGCGCCAGCAGCCAAGATTGGGGGGGAGGTCGCGGCTACACCTTC. As protein: CASSQDWGGGRGYTF.